The 31 T cell receptor beta chains below were found in one sample sequenced in a study of T-cell reconstitution after alpha-beta-depleted transplantation in children (TCRdb year 2016). The treatment or condition label, read with the paper, signifies: allogeneic hematopoietic cell transplantation with graft depleted of TCRalphabeta T cells and CD19 B cells. The library was generated by PCR. Sequencing relied on an Illumina HiSeq 2500. TCR library preparation used molecular barcoding, with unique molecular identifiers applied to normalize quantification of the TCRbeta repertoire. Using fastp at Q25 and MiXCR, TCRdb reprocessed the public reads and kept productive beta chains. Entries that share a CDR3 protein sequence are merged under the most common genes and DNA. This sample gives about 580,000 distinct CDR3 sequences in total; 23% of them show up just once. The ten largest clones capture approximately 14% of the sample.

The sample consisted of PBMCs, mostly from graft donor cells, taken 360 days after TCRalphabeta/CD19-depleted stem cell transplant. The receptors stem from a boy younger than two who had a stem cell transplant for acute myeloid leukemia, so the T cells may come from the graft donor.

This clonotype was detected only a few times. CDR3 loop: CSARDRPGELFF. CDR3 coding DNA: TGCAGTGCTAGAGATCGGCCCGGGGAGCTGTTTTTT. The chain is built from TRBV20-1 and TRBJ2-2, with no clear D. This CDR3 has 12 amino acids. V was clipped by 0 bases and J by 6 bases, with 5 bases between them. Germline CDR1 DFQATT, CDR2 SNEGSKA (reference sequence).

In its sample, this clonotype was seen a few times. The V call is TRBV9, the J call TRBJ2-3; 8 bases are shared with TRBD1. Trimming cost V 0 bases and J 5 bases; bases outside gene matches: 8. Germline loops: CDR1 SGDLS, CDR2 YYNGEE. The CDR3 covers 16 residues. In nucleotides, the CDR3 is TGTGCCAGCAGCGTAGAGTCAGGGGGCTTGGGAGATACGCAGTATTTT. Amino acid sequence: CASSVESGGLGDTQYF.

This sequence joins TRBV5-1 and TRBJ1-4, with D possibly matching TRBD1 (5 bases). The V and J ends lost 3 bases and 4 bases respectively, with 13 bases between them. Per germline, CDR1 SGHRS and CDR2 YFSETQ. The CDR3 contains 15 residues. CDR3 region: CASSSMGTFNEKLFF. The CDR3 nucleotides read TGCGCCAGCAGCTCCATGGGGACGTTTAATGAAAAACTGTTTTTT.

This clonotype occurred many times. This rearrangement joins TRBV20-1 to TRBJ2-7; D is unresolved. The V and J ends lost 6 bases and 2 bases respectively, with 17 bases between them. This CDR3 region has 14 residues. The germline V gene has CDR1 DFQATT and CDR2 SNEGSKA (reference sequence). This CDR3 is CSAFSGSSTYEQYF. Written as DNA, the CDR3 is TGCAGTGCCTTCAGTGGGTCATCCACCTACGAGCAGTACTTC.

V usage is TRBV20-1 and J usage is TRBJ2-3; TRBD2 is a possible D gene (6 bases). CDR3 length: 13 amino acids. Trimming took 5 bases from V and 1 from J, leaving 10 bases between them. Germline values: CDR1 DFQATT, CDR2 SNEGSKA (reference sequence). In DNA form, the CDR3 reads TGCAGTGCTTGGACTACGCGCACAGATACGCAGTATTTT. Protein product: CSAWTTRTDTQYF.

This clonotype was seen many times. CDR3 region: CASSTPRATGELFF. The CDR3, as DNA: TGCGCCAGCAGTACCCCCCGGGCCACCGGGGAGCTGTTTTTT. The J gene is TRBJ2-2, the V gene TRBV5-1; D unclear. V lost 5 bases to trimming and J lost 4 bases, with 12 bases between them. The CDR3 totals 14 residues. The germline V gene has CDR1 SGHRS and CDR2 YFSETQ.

The rearrangement joins TRBV20-1 to TRBJ2-5; 10 bases agree with TRBD2. The junction had 1 base not matched to a gene; V was cut back by 0 bases and J by 3 bases. The CDR3 spans 14 residues. Germline values: CDR1 DFQATT, CDR2 SNEGSKA (reference sequence). CDR3 nucleotides: TGCAGTGCTAGAGATCTAGCGGGGGAAGAGACCCAGTACTTC. Protein: CSARDLAGEETQYF.

The rearrangement links TRBV7-9 to TRBJ2-5; 7 bases match TRBD1. CDR1 and CDR2 (germline): SEHNR, FQNEAQ (reference sequence). Unmatched junction bases numbered 5, after V lost 1 base and J lost 3 bases. The CDR3 runs to 15 residues. CDR3 sequence (DNA): TGTGCCAGCAGCTTAGTAGTTGACAGGGAAGAGACCCAGTACTTC. The encoded protein is CASSLVVDREETQYF.

The table lists this clonotype with a few counts. The rearrangement uses TRBV6-2 or TRBV6-3 and TRBJ1-1; D remains ambiguous. Germline V lookup: CDR1 MNHEY, CDR2 SVGEGT. This CDR3 comprises 15 residues. Trimming took 8 bases from V and 3 from J, leaving 19 bases between them. As DNA, the CDR3 is TGTGCCAGCGTCGGTTTAAAACGACTGTACACTGAAGCTTTCTTT. The encoded protein is CASVGLKRLYTEAFF.

As DNA, the CDR3 is TGCGCCAGCAGCTTTGTGGGAGCCCGCCGGGAGACCCAGTACTTC. Its translation: CASSFVGARRETQYF. V and J are TRBV5-1 and TRBJ2-5, with D possibly matching TRBD2 (5 bases). The germline CDR1 and CDR2 sequences are SGHRS and YFSETQ. The CDR3 contains 15 residues. The germline V and J ends were trimmed by 2 bases and 5 bases, with 16 bases remaining between them.

This clonotype appeared many times. The CDR3 spells CASRSNRGAFF. CDR3 DNA sequence: TGTGCCAGCAGGTCTAACAGGGGAGCTTTCTTT. V usage is TRBV28 and J usage is TRBJ1-1; TRBD1 aligns across 7 bases. This CDR3 is 11 amino acids long. V lost 6 bases, J lost 10 bases, and 5 bases stayed unmatched. Germline assignment: CDR1 MDHEN and CDR2 SYDVKM.

In its sample, this clonotype was seen once. The chain uses TRBV7-6 and TRBJ1-2, with 9 bases identical to TRBD1. The CDR3 is 15 residues long. V was clipped by 3 bases and J by 6 bases; unmatched bases: 8. Looked up from germline, CDR1 is SGHVS and CDR2 is FNYEAQ. CDR3 bases: TGTGCCAGCAGCTTGGGACAGGGAAGAGGGGATGGCTACACCTTC. Translating gives CASSLGQGRGDGYTF.

This clonotype was seen many times. V and J are TRBV5-5 and TRBJ2-2; the match to TRBD1 covers 7 bases. The CDR3 is 15 residues long. The V segment lost 5 bases and the J segment 0 bases; nucleotides outside the gene matches: 4. From germline, CDR1 is SGHKS and CDR2 YYEKEE (reference sequence). CDR3: CASRFGTANTGELFF. CDR3 bases: TGTGCCAGCAGGTTCGGGACAGCGAACACCGGGGAGCTGTTTTTT.

In its sample, this clonotype was seen many times. The chain carries TRBV11-2 and TRBJ2-7; 9 bases fit TRBD1. CDR1 is SGHAT, CDR2 FQNNGV, per germline. The CDR3 consists of 20 residues. J was trimmed by 2 bases and V by 2 bases; bases with no gene match: 19. The CDR3: CASSLPFLQTGGRPPYEQYF. In DNA form, the CDR3 reads TGTGCCAGCAGCTTACCCTTCTTACAGACAGGGGGTCGGCCCCCCTACGAGCAGTACTTC.

In this sample, this clonotype turned up a few times. The gene calls are TRBV6-1 and TRBJ2-5; possibly TRBD1 or TRBD2 for D (6 bases each). V was clipped by 8 bases and J by 2 bases, with 18 bases between them. This CDR3 has 15 amino acids. In germline, CDR1 is MNHNS, CDR2 SASEGT. CDR3 nucleotides: TGTGCCAGCGGGGGGCGAGGGAGCCCTCAAGAGACCCAGTACTTC. Translating gives CASGGRGSPQETQYF.

In its sample, this clonotype was seen many times. CDR3 nucleotide sequence: TGTGCTAGTGGTTCAAGGGGTACCTACAATGAGCAGTTCTTC. Translation: CASGSRGTYNEQFF. This chain uses TRBV12-5 with TRBJ2-1, with D possibly matching TRBD1 (5 bases). CDR1 LGHNT and CDR2 FRNRAP come from the germline V gene. V gave up 4 bases and J gave up 2 bases, with 9 bases separating them. CDR3 size: 14 residues.

This chain uses TRBV15 with TRBJ1-1; 7 bases agree with TRBD1. Per the germline V gene, CDR1 is LNHNV and CDR2 is YYDKDF (reference sequence). V was pared by 3 bases and J by 5 bases, with 9 bases of the junction left unmatched. This CDR3 is 15 amino acids long. CDR3 protein: CATSRLPGGVTEAFF. Written as DNA, the CDR3 is TGTGCCACCAGCAGGCTCCCAGGGGGGGTTACTGAAGCTTTCTTT.

This clonotype has more than one count but fewer than ten. The chain recombines TRBV20-1 with TRBJ2-7; 8 nucleotides align to TRBD1. The length of the CDR3 is 15 residues. CDR1 is DFQATT, CDR2 SNEGSKA, per germline (reference sequence). The V gene end was trimmed by 4 bases and the J gene end by 3 bases; junction bases not matched to a gene: 11. The CDR3 is CSATPWTGSGYEQYF. The DNA for the CDR3 is TGCAGTGCTACCCCCTGGACAGGGAGCGGCTACGAGCAGTACTTC.

This clonotype was seen a handful of times. The chain couples TRBV18 to TRBJ2-2; 10 bases line up with TRBD1. CDR1 and CDR2 from the germline V gene are KGHSH and LQKENI. The length of the CDR3 is 14 residues. Trimming at V came to 6 bases and at J to 3 bases, leaving 1 base not matched to a gene. For the CDR3, the DNA is TGTGCCAGCTCTGGACAGGGGGACACCGGGGAGCTGTTTTTT. Its protein is CASSGQGDTGELFF. The full variable domain, with the rest looked up from reference TRBV18 and TRBJ2-2, is NAGVMQNPRHLVRRRGQEARLRCSPMKGHSHVYWYRQLPEEGLKFMVYLQKENIIDESGMPKERFSAEFPKEGPSILRIQQVVRGDSAAYFCASSGQGDTGELFFGEGSRLTVL.

This clonotype was observed a handful of times. This rearrangement joins TRBV7-2 to TRBJ2-7; D is perhaps TRBD2 (6 bases). The CDR3 sequence is 14 residues long. V was cut by 5 bases and J by 6 bases, with 17 bases left in between. Germline CDR1 and CDR2: SGHTA and FQGNSA. The CDR3 DNA reads TGTGCCAGCAGCCCAGCCGGACTACACGGCGAGCAGTACTTC. Translation: CASSPAGLHGEQYF. The full variable domain, with the rest looked up from reference TRBV7-2 and TRBJ2-7, is GAGVSQSPSNKVTEKGKDVELRCDPISGHTALYWYRQSLGQGLEFLIYFQGNSAPDKSGLPSDRFSAERTGGSVSTLTIQRTQQEDSAVYLCASSPAGLHGEQYFGPGTRLTVT.

This clonotype was seen a few times. J is TRBJ2-7 and V is TRBV15; 11 bases line up with TRBD1. The germline gives CDR1 LNHNV, CDR2 YYDKDF (reference sequence). CDR3 size: 16 residues. J gave up 4 bases and V 0 bases, and 5 bases lay outside the gene matches. CDR3 amino acids: CATSREEGDRGYEQYF. The CDR3 DNA reads TGTGCCACCAGCAGAGAAGAGGGGGACAGGGGGTACGAGCAGTACTTC.

This clonotype has ten or more counts. This chain uses TRBV18 with TRBJ2-1; 8 bases fit TRBD2. V gave up 4 bases and J gave up 8 bases; unmatched junction bases: 4. The CDR3 runs to 13 residues. Looked up from germline, CDR1 is KGHSH and CDR2 is LQKENI. The CDR3 region has the DNA TGTGCCAGCTCACTCGGGGGGGCCTATGAGCAGTTCTTC. Its translation is CASSLGGAYEQFF.

This clonotype was seen repeatedly, ten times or more. This chain links TRBV20-1 with TRBJ1-2, with unresolved D. V lost 6 bases to trimming and J lost 5 bases, with 19 bases between them. Germline CDR1 reads DFQATT; CDR2 reads SNEGSKA (reference sequence). The CDR3 sequence is 14 residues long. The CDR3 DNA is TGCAGTGCCAGACCGCTCAATTTTGAGTATGGCTACACCTTC. It codes for CSARPLNFEYGYTF.

This clonotype was seen more than once but under ten times. The chain combines TRBV13 with TRBJ1-2; 8 positions match TRBD1. The germline V gene encodes CDR1 PRHDT and CDR2 FYEKMQ (reference sequence). This CDR3 region has 14 residues. V dropped 0 bases and J dropped 6; count of bases not matched to a gene: 3. The CDR3 loop reads CASSLGAGGDGYTF. The CDR3 DNA sequence: TGTGCCAGCAGCTTAGGCGCAGGGGGCGATGGCTACACCTTC.

In its sample, this clonotype was seen a few times. V gene TRBV12-5 combines with J gene TRBJ1-4, with 8 bases identical to TRBD1. With V trimmed by 3 bases and J by 5 bases, 11 bases remained unmatched. Germline CDR1 reads LGHNT; CDR2 reads FRNRAP. The CDR3 covers 17 residues. The CDR3 reads CASGFSDRGLPNEKLFF. Here the CDR3 DNA reads TGTGCTAGTGGTTTTTCCGACAGGGGCCTTCCAAATGAAAAACTGTTTTTT.

The chain uses TRBV5-1 and TRBJ2-6; TRBD1 agrees at 7 bases. Trimming took 0 bases from V and 0 from J; bases not matched to a gene: 9. The CDR3 spans 19 residues. CDR1 SGHRS and CDR2 YFSETQ come from the germline V gene. For the CDR3, the DNA is TGCGCCAGCAGCTTGGCAGGGGCCGGGACAGTCTCTGGGGCCAACGTCCTGACTTTC. Amino acid sequence: CASSLAGAGTVSGANVLTF.

Ten or more counts support this clonotype. The genes are TRBV6-5 and TRBJ2-3; 10 nucleotides align to TRBD2. Germline lookup yields CDR1 MNHEY and CDR2 SVGAGI. Trimming at V came to 0 bases and at J to 3 bases, leaving 6 bases not matched to a gene. CDR3 length equals 17 residues. The CDR3 DNA reads as TGTGCCAGCAGTTACTCGAAACTAGCGGGGCAAACAGATACGCAGTATTTT. Translation: CASSYSKLAGQTDTQYF.

To note about this clonotype: This may stem from a read error, because a much larger clone lies one nucleotide away. As the CDR3 is not closed by the conserved phenylalanine or tryptophan, this likely results from a read error. The chain has TRBV7-9 and TRBJ1-2; no reliable D call. V lost 5 bases and J 0 bases, leaving 7 bases between the germline ends. The germline CDR1 and CDR2 sequences are SEHNR and FQNEAQ (reference sequence). The CDR3 runs 13 residues. Here the CDR3 reads CASSLVANYGYTC. The CDR3 nucleotides read TGTGCCAGCAGCCTCGTAGCTAACTATGGCTACACCTGC.

This clonotype was seen ten or more times. This chain uses TRBV29-1 with TRBJ1-1, with D maybe TRBD1 (5 bases). The length of the CDR3 is 16 residues. Trimming stripped 5 bases from V and 3 bases from J, with 22 bases between. Germline CDR1 reads SQVTM; CDR2 reads ANQGSEA. The chain's CDR3 is CSVTSQGFRRDTEAFF. CDR3 sequence (DNA): TGCAGCGTTACTTCTCAGGGATTTCGTCGGGACACTGAAGCTTTCTTT.

V is TRBV12-3 or TRBV12-4 and J is TRBJ1-2; D ambiguous. The CDR3 loop spans 14 amino acids. V lost 5 bases, J lost 3 bases, and 13 bases lay in between. The CDR3 DNA follows: TGTGCCAGCAGTGAGACACAAGGATACTATGGCTACACCTTC. This gives the protein CASSETQGYYGYTF.

This clonotype was seen a handful of times. The rearrangement joins TRBV27 to TRBJ2-6; no firm D call. This CDR3 is 15 amino acids long. The germline CDR1 and CDR2 sequences are MNHEY and SMNVEV (reference sequence). V dropped 5 bases and J dropped 0 bases, with 8 bases sitting between them. The CDR3 reads CASSPRISGANVLTF. In DNA, the CDR3 is TGTGCCAGCAGTCCTCGGATCTCTGGGGCCAACGTCCTGACTTTC.